Reported below is one T cell receptor beta chain. This sample is drawn from a study of blood T cell repertoires in COVID-19. On the study more broadly: COVID-19 samples collected from the United States, Italy and Spain covered acute and convalescent phases. Nucleic acid was either cDNA or gDNA, and it came from T cells, B-cell-depleted T cells, or PBMCs.

Under the authors' procedure: Researchers report that nucleated cell counts were estimated from reference gene primer amplification. The data were produced by immunoSEQ multiplex PCR, yet TCRdb's version contains in-frame clones alone and is incomplete. V, J and clone size are those of that table, while D and trimming were read from the DNA. Of over 200,000 clones listed, 80% to 90% are singletons. CDR1 and CDR2 (germline): MNHEY, SMNVEV (reference sequence). The CDR3 is 15 amino acids. The V end lost 3 bases, the J end lost 2 bases, and 11 bases lay between the germline ends. This rearrangement joins TRBV27 to TRBJ1-5; tentative D call: TRBD1 (5 bases). This receptor was taken from a man younger than 30 with active or convalescent COVID-19. Source material: peripheral blood. CDR3 in DNA: TGTGCCAGCAGTTTTTCGGGAGGGGGCAATCAGCCCCAGCATTTT. Translation: CASSFSGGGNQPQHF.